The rows below give T cell receptor beta chains drawn from one sample of a study of glioma-infiltrating T cells after dendritic cell vaccination. Using immunoSEQ multiplex PCR, the repertoire was profiled, and TCRdb retains in-frame clones only, with some absent. Among about 25,000 clones, approximately 89% were seen once, and the ten largest hold around 2.9%. The material sequenced was blood, taken after dendritic cell vaccination. The source is a human donor with glioblastoma. CDR3s include the opening cysteine and the closing phenylalanine or tryptophan. D genes are given only for firm matches. The size entry is marked missing in some rows and otherwise reads once, few, many or a size class.

TRBV7-9	TRBD2	TRBJ2-7	-	CASSSDSGRTYEQYF	TGTGCCAGCAGCTCCGATAGCGGGCGGACCTACGAGCAGTACTTC
TRBV30	-	TRBJ2-5	-	CAWSRGNMETQYF	TGTGCCTGGAGTAGGGGGAACATGGAGACCCAGTACTTC
TRBV7-9	-	TRBJ1-2	-	CASSLGGWGYTF	TGTGCCAGCAGCTTAGGAGGCTGGGGCTACACCTTC
TRBV13	-	TRBJ2-7	-	CASSTSGGGSSYEQYF	TGTGCCAGCAGCACCTCCGGGGGCGGGAGCTCCTACGAGCAGTACTTC
TRBV7-9	-	TRBJ1-1	-	CASRGHMNTEAFF	TGTGCCAGCAGGGGGCACATGAACACTGAAGCTTTCTTT
TRBV2	TRBD1	TRBJ1-1	-	CASTPHRGANTEAFF	TGTGCCAGCACTCCCCACAGGGGCGCGAACACTGAAGCTTTCTTT
TRBV29-1	-	TRBJ2-7	-	CSVRDSPSSYEQYF	TGCAGCGTACGGGACTCTCCGAGCTCCTACGAGCAGTACTTC
TRBV5-4	TRBD1	TRBJ2-5	few	CASSLGRTGQETQYF	TGTGCCAGCAGCTTGGGACGGACAGGACAAGAGACCCAGTACTTC
TRBV6-4	TRBD1	TRBJ1-2	-	CASSVGQGTNYGYTF	TGTGCCAGCAGTGTAGGACAGGGGACGAACTATGGCTACACCTTC
TRBV7-6	-	TRBJ2-5	-	CASSLSDTIPAGFQETQYF	TGTGCCAGCAGCTTAAGTGACACAATACCTGCGGGGTTCCAAGAGACCCAGTACTTC
TRBV7-6	TRBD1	TRBJ2-7	-	CASSFFSPDQGVSYEQYF	TGTGCCAGCAGCTTTTTTTCCCCGGACCAGGGGGTATCCTACGAGCAGTACTTC
TRBV19	TRBD1	TRBJ1-3	-	CASSISTGGAGNTIYF	TGTGCCAGTAGTATTTCGACAGGGGGGGCTGGAAACACCATATATTTT
TRBV7-8	-	TRBJ1-1	-	CASSLGEGTEAFF	TGTGCCAGCAGCTTAGGGGAGGGCACTGAAGCTTTCTTT
TRBV5-6	-	TRBJ1-1	-	CASSLALGLAEAFF	TGTGCCAGCAGCTTGGCTCTGGGGCTCGCTGAAGCTTTCTTT
TRBV2	-	TRBJ2-1	-	CASSERLLYNEQFF	TGTGCCAGCAGTGAACGACTCCTCTACAATGAGCAGTTCTTC
TRBV7-2	-	TRBJ1-4	-	CASSLAASREKLFF	TGTGCCAGCAGCTTAGCGGCCTCTAGGGAAAAACTGTTTTTT
TRBV19	TRBD1	TRBJ2-7	-	CASSDRGTYEQYF	TGTGCCAGTTCCGACAGGGGCACCTACGAGCAGTACTTC
TRBV19	TRBD2	TRBJ2-2	-	CASSSSGVGTGELFF	TGTGCCAGTAGTTCTAGCGGGGTTGGCACCGGGGAGCTGTTTTTT
TRBV18	-	TRBJ2-2	-	CASSQNSRGPTGELFF	TGTGCCAGCTCCCAAAACTCGCGGGGTCCCACCGGGGAGCTGTTTTTT
TRBV5-1	TRBD1	TRBJ2-5	-	CASKSLGGDETQYF	TGCGCCAGCAAAAGTTTAGGGGGCGATGAGACCCAGTACTTC